This TCR beta chain was obtained from a study of blood T cell repertoires in COVID-19. The overall study: The analysed material was cDNA or gDNA that came from T cells, B-cell-depleted T cells, or PBMCs.

The CDR3 spans 13 residues. CDR1 SGHRS and CDR2 YFSETQ come from the germline V gene. V gave up 4 bases and J gave up 9 bases; unmatched junction bases: 5. In the source study's methods: Estimates of nucleated cell counts were drawn from the amplification of reference gene primers. Sequencing used immunoSEQ multiplex PCR; TCRdb keeps in-frame clones, though not all of them. V and J calls and clone size come straight from that table; D and trimming were deduced from the DNA. The table lists approximately 190,000 clones, about 80% of them singletons. The specimen was peripheral blood. The chain combines TRBV5-1 with TRBJ2-1; 9 bases match TRBD2. This TCR was sampled from a man aged 55-75 years with acute or convalescent COVID-19. The chain's CDR3 is CASSQLSGGEQFF. The CDR3 nucleotides are TGCGCCAGCAGCCAACTTAGCGGGGGTGAGCAGTTCTTC.